This T cell receptor (beta chain) was sequenced during a study of blood T cells in healthy people across ages. The CDR3 consists of 16 residues. The V end was cut by 7 bases, the J end by 2 bases, with 19 bases between. Study-wide results and limits: Per million T cells, TCR beta diversity dropped about linearly as age rose.

With a J-beta primer mix and a sample-barcoded 5' primer, a second PCR ran roughly 6 to 11 cycles. TCRdb re-derived calls from the 5' RACE reads in MiXCR, one entry per CDR3 protein. The sample contains about 290,000 distinct CDR3 sequences, about 25% of which appear only once. The table lists this clonotype with a few counts. As yet, its antigen is unknown. The V call is TRBV12-3 or TRBV12-4, the J call TRBJ2-3, with a tentative D call TRBD1 (6 bases). The clonotype was recovered from a woman in her seventies in good health. The sequenced sample was blood. CDR3 region: CASTDAYGQITDTQYF. The CDR3 nucleotides are TGTGCCAGCACCGACGCTTATGGACAGATCACAGATACGCAGTATTTT.